Below are 23 T cell receptor beta chains sequenced from a single sample in a study of cutaneous CD30+ T cell lymphoproliferative disorder and hepatitis E. TCRdb's copy holds only in-frame clones and misses some; the assay was immunoSEQ multiplex PCR. In the table there are about 500 clones, around four fifths of which are singletons. Sequenced material: liver tissue. The receptors here all came from a human donor with a cutaneous T cell lymphoproliferative disorder associated with hepatitis E virus.

This chain connects TRBV7-9 to TRBJ2-1; 9 nucleotides align to TRBD2. V was pared by 2 bases and J by 8 bases, with 16 bases of the junction left unmatched. Per the germline V gene, CDR1 is SEHNR and CDR2 is FQNEAQ (reference sequence). The CDR3 is 18 amino acids. The DNA of the CDR3 is TGTGCCAGCAGCTTAAGAGTGGCGGGGGGGCCGCTCTTCGATGAGCAGTTCTTC. This encodes CASSLRVAGGPLFDEQFF.

CDR3 DNA: TGCAGCGTTGAAGAGTATGGGACAGGCACCGGGGAGCTGTTTTTT. This translates into CSVEEYGTGTGELFF. The V and J genes are TRBV29-1 and TRBJ2-2; 8 bases agree with TRBD1. Germline V gives CDR1 SQVTM, CDR2 ANQGSEA. The trim removed 0 bases at V and 4 bases at J, leaving 4 bases unmatched. This CDR3 comprises 15 residues.

This chain links TRBV12-1 with TRBJ2-6; TRBD1, the D gene given by the table, was not confirmed from the DNA. TRBV12-1 is listed as a pseudogene. CDR3 length: 18 residues. CDR3 amino acids: CASSNFYIGQSRANVLTF. CDR3 in DNA: TGTGCCAGCAGCAATTTCTATATAGGACAAAGTCGGGCCAACGTCCTGACTTTC.

This clone was recorded a few times. V and J are TRBV10-1 and TRBJ2-7, with unresolved D. The V and J ends lost 7 bases and 5 bases respectively, with 21 bases between them. Per the germline V gene, CDR1 is WNHNN and CDR2 is SYGVQD (reference sequence). This CDR3 spans 15 amino acids. CDR3 sequence reads: CASNPPGPSYHEQYF. In DNA form, the CDR3 reads TGCGCCAGCAATCCCCCAGGCCCATCATACCACGAGCAGTACTTC.

V gene TRBV28 combines with J gene TRBJ1-2; possibly TRBD1 for D (6 bases). With 8 bases removed from V and 4 bases from J, the gap between germline ends came to 17 bases. Germline CDR1 reads MDHEN; CDR2 reads SYDVKM. This CDR3 has 14 residues. CDR3 in amino acids: CASRPKGESYGYTF. DNA for the CDR3: TGTGCCAGCCGTCCGAAGGGGGAATCCTATGGCTACACCTTC.

The V and J genes are TRBV19 and TRBJ1-1, with D possibly being TRBD1 (6 bases). Germline V gives CDR1 LNHDA, CDR2 SQIVND (reference sequence). V was pared by 7 bases and J by 10 bases, with 22 bases between. The CDR3 loop spans 14 amino acids. The CDR3 region has the DNA TGTGCCAGTAAATATAGGACAGAGGGGTGGGCAGCTTTCTTT. Amino acid sequence: CASKYRTEGWAAFF.

This chain joins TRBV15 and TRBJ2-1, with D perhaps TRBD1 or TRBD2 (5 bases each). Trimming pared 3 bases from V and 3 bases from J, leaving 12 bases between. Germline CDR1 and CDR2: LNHNV and YYDKDF (reference sequence). There are 15 residues in the CDR3. DNA for the CDR3: TGTGCCACCAGCAGCTCCGGGACCTTCTACAATGAGCAGTTCTTC. It codes for CATSSSGTFYNEQFF. The complete variable domain, with remaining parts taken from reference TRBV15 and TRBJ2-1, reads DAMVIQNPRYQVTQFGKPVTLSCSQTLNHNVMYWYQQKSSQAPKLLFHYYDKDFNNEADTPDNFQSRRPNTSFCFLDIRSPGLGDTAMYLCATSSSGTFYNEQFFGPGTRLTVL.

This rearrangement joins TRBV7-9 to TRBJ2-1; D unresolved. V was trimmed by 3 bases and J by 10 bases, leaving 4 bases between them. The CDR3 consists of 10 residues. CDR1 is SEHNR and CDR2 is FQNEAQ in the germline V gene (reference sequence). CDR3 DNA sequence: TGTGCCAGCAGCTTGGTAGAGCAGTTCTTC. Translation: CASSLVEQFF. The full variable domain, with the rest looked up from reference TRBV7-9 and TRBJ2-1, is DTGVSQNPRHKITKRGQNVTFRCDPISEHNRLYWYRQTLGQGPEFLTYFQNEAQLEKSRLLSDRFSAERPKGSFSTLEIQRTEQGDSAMYLCASSLVEQFFGPGTRLTVL.

The genes are TRBV5-5 and TRBJ2-5; D remains unclear. This CDR3 has 13 amino acids. Trimming took 3 bases from V and 4 from J, leaving 10 bases between them. CDR1 is SGHKS and CDR2 is YYEKEE in the germline V gene (reference sequence). CDR3 bases: TGTGCCAGCAGCTCGGCCTCTGTAGAGACCCAGTACTTC. It codes for CASSSASVETQYF.

The genes are TRBV25-1 and TRBJ1-2; D is ambiguous. V was shortened by 1 base and J by 0 bases, with 9 bases between the two germline ends. Germline CDR1 reads MGHDK; CDR2 reads SYGVNS. This CDR3 region has 15 residues. CDR3 sequence (DNA): TGTGCCAGCAGTGAATGGCCCGGGACTAACTATGGCTACACCTTC. Translation: CASSEWPGTNYGYTF.

The chain is built from TRBV19 and TRBJ2-3, with 7 bases matching TRBD1. The trim removed 6 bases at V and 3 bases at J, leaving 3 bases unmatched. Germline CDR1 and CDR2: LNHDA and SQIVND (reference sequence). The CDR3 spans 13 residues. This chain's CDR3 is CASRYRGTDTQYF. CDR3 bases: TGTGCCAGTAGATACAGGGGAACAGATACGCAGTATTTT.

This chain links TRBV28 with TRBJ2-7, with D possibly being TRBD1 (6 bases). Between the trimmed V and J ends, which lost 8 bases and 5 bases, there was a span of 13 bases. The length of the CDR3 is 12 residues. Germline lookup yields CDR1 MDHEN and CDR2 SYDVKM. CDR3 residues: CASGSGDHEQYF. The CDR3 DNA reads as TGTGCCAGCGGGTCAGGGGACCACGAGCAGTACTTC.

V is TRBV9 and J is TRBJ2-5; TRBD2 agrees at 9 bases. This CDR3 is built from 17 residues. Germline V CDR1 and CDR2: SGDLS, YYNGEE. The trim removed 0 bases at V and 5 bases at J, leaving 11 bases unmatched. CDR3 DNA sequence: TGTGCCAGCAGCGTAGTCGGGACTAGCCTAAGGAGGGAGACCCAGTACTTC. Encoded protein: CASSVVGTSLRRETQYF.

This sequence joins TRBV9 and TRBJ1-2; 8 positions agree with TRBD1. The germline CDR1 and CDR2 sequences are SGDLS and YYNGEE. Losses at the gene ends were 5 bases for V and 8 bases for J; bases not matched to a gene: 5. The CDR3 is 12 residues long. The CDR3 bases are TGTGCCAGCAGTCTCGACAGGGGCGGCTACACCTTC. This encodes CASSLDRGGYTF.

The genes are TRBV28 and TRBJ2-7; a weak D match, TRBD2 (5 bases). V was shortened by 1 base and J by 7 bases, with 29 bases between the two germline ends. The CDR3 is 19 amino acids. The germline V gene encodes CDR1 MDHEN and CDR2 SYDVKM. CDR3 sequence: CASSLSLGPGASRRVEQYF. In nucleotides, the CDR3 is TGTGCCAGCAGTTTATCACTTGGGCCCGGAGCTAGCCGGCGGGTGGAGCAGTACTTC.

CDR3 in DNA: TGTGCCAGTGTGGGGACAGAATACAATGAGCAGTTCTTC. It encodes CASVGTEYNEQFF. The rearrangement uses TRBV19 and TRBJ2-1; 7 nucleotides match TRBD1. Germline CDR1 LNHDA, CDR2 SQIVND (reference sequence). CDR3 length: 13 residues. V gave up 8 bases and J gave up 4 bases; unmatched junction bases: 5.

The V gene is TRBV6-5, the J gene TRBJ2-7; no reliable D call. Germline V CDR1 and CDR2: MNHEY, SVGAGI. Trimming took 6 bases from V and 1 from J, leaving 13 bases between them. This CDR3 has 14 amino acids. CDR3 in amino acids: CASSARSLSYEQYF. As DNA, the CDR3 is TGTGCCAGCAGCGCTCGGAGCCTATCCTACGAGCAGTACTTC.

This clone has only a few counts. The V gene is TRBV28, the J gene TRBJ2-7; D uncertain. Germline-derived CDR1 and CDR2 are MDHEN and SYDVKM. The CDR3 contains 12 residues. V lost 8 bases and J 5 bases, leaving 13 bases between the germline ends. This chain's CDR3 is CASAPRIDEQYF. For the CDR3, the DNA is TGTGCCAGCGCCCCTAGGATCGACGAGCAGTACTTC.

This clone was seen more than once but under ten times. The rearrangement links TRBV9 to TRBJ1-1, with D tentatively TRBD1 (5 bases). The CDR3 consists of 17 residues. Trimming shortened V by 4 bases and J by 4 bases, and 23 bases separated the two germline ends. Germline assignment: CDR1 SGDLS and CDR2 YYNGEE. CDR3 residues: CASSPYKMGGWGTEAFF. The CDR3 bases are TGTGCCAGCAGCCCGTACAAGATGGGGGGATGGGGCACTGAAGCTTTCTTT.

This chain joins TRBV5-6 and TRBJ1-5; D is possibly TRBD1 (5 bases). V was cut by 3 bases and J by 0 bases, with 10 bases left in between. Germline V lookup: CDR1 SGHDT, CDR2 YYEEEE. The CDR3 runs to 15 residues. This chain's CDR3 is CASSSGDSSNQPQHF. The DNA for the CDR3 is TGTGCCAGCAGCTCGGGAGACAGTAGCAATCAGCCCCAGCATTTT.

This CDR3 is CASRKTGEGNQPQHF. In DNA, the CDR3 is TGTGCCAGTAGAAAGACAGGGGAAGGCAATCAGCCCCAGCATTTT. The chain uses TRBV19 and TRBJ1-5; TRBD1 matches 8 bases. V lost 6 bases and J lost 2; bases outside the gene matches: 6. The CDR3 has 15 amino acids. Looked up from germline, CDR1 is LNHDA and CDR2 is SQIVND (reference sequence).

The chain employs TRBV9 and TRBJ1-1; 7 nucleotides match TRBD1. This CDR3 spans 14 amino acids. Germline trimming cut 3 bases from V and 1 base from J; bases unmatched to any gene: 3. Germline V gene lookup returns CDR1 SGDLS and CDR2 YYNGEE. CDR3 nucleotide sequence: TGTGCCAGCAGCGCCGACAGGGCGAACACTGAAGCTTTCTTT. As protein: CASSADRANTEAFF.

This sequence joins TRBV19 and TRBJ2-3, with TRBD1 as a possible D gene (5 bases). Germline loops: CDR1 LNHDA, CDR2 SQIVND (reference sequence). The CDR3 covers 16 residues. V lost 3 bases, J lost 6 bases, and 19 bases lay in between. The CDR3 loop is CASSMGYSPAGDTQYF. As DNA, the CDR3 is TGTGCCAGTAGTATGGGCTATAGCCCCGCAGGGGATACGCAGTATTTT.